This T cell receptor (beta chain) was retrieved from a study of T cell clonotyping in hematopoietic cell transplantation. Details on this clone: Its cognate antigen is unknown.

Study-wide results and caveats: Cells were unsorted, so CD4 and CD8 contributions were not separated. After transplant, recipient diversity fell while pathologically expanded clonotypes grew through day 180.

TCRdb keeps only in-frame clones here, not all; method: immunoSEQ multiplex PCR. The sample yields about 21,000 clones, roughly nine tenths seen once. Time point: recipient sample about 28 days before transplant, after cytoreduction. Germline V CDR1 and CDR2: SGHDN, FVKESK. Trimming took off 3 bases at V and 2 bases at J, with 2 bases between the two ends. The CDR3 totals 11 residues. The material was peripheral blood mononuclear cells, obtained before stem cell transplant. This receptor was taken from a man between 18 and 29 years old with biphenotypic leukemia. Some clones in this sample may be carry-over from other donors' samples. The genes are TRBV14 and TRBJ2-7; D is unclear. In nucleotides, the CDR3 is TGTGCCAGCAGCCAGACCTACGAGCAGTACTTC. Translating it yields CASSQTYEQYF.